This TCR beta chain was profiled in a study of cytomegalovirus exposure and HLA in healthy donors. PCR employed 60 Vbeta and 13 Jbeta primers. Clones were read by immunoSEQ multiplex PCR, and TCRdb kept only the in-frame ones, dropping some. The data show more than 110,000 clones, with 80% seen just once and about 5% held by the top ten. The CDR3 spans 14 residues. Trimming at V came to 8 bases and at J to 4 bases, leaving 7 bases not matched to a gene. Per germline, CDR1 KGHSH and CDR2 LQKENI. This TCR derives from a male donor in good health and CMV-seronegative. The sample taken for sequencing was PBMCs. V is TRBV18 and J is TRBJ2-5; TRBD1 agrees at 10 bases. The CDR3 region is CASRPGTGVETQYF. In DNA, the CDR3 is TGTGCCAGCCGTCCTGGGACAGGGGTAGAGACCCAGTACTTC.